The 27 T cell receptor beta chains presented below share a single source sample, sequenced in a study of blood T cells in healthy people across ages. Using a J-beta primer mix together with a sample-barcoded 5' primer, a second PCR was run for roughly 7 to 12 cycles. TCRdb fed the 5' RACE reads into MiXCR, producing one record per CDR3 protein. The table has about 670,000 distinct CDR3 sequences, 52% seen once. The source material was blood. The origin of the receptors is a woman at least 80 years old in good health.

The chain recombines TRBV28 with TRBJ2-7; D is undetermined. CDR3 length equals 15 residues. Germline CDR1 reads MDHEN; CDR2 reads SYDVKM. V lost 4 bases to trimming and J lost 5 bases, with 18 bases between them. The CDR3 reads CASSSGSEIIDEQYF. The CDR3 DNA reads as TGTGCCAGCAGTTCTGGGTCAGAAATCATCGACGAGCAGTACTTC.

In its sample, this clonotype was seen many times. This rearrangement joins TRBV20-1 to TRBJ2-3, with D possibly being TRBD1 or TRBD2 (5 bases each). Per germline, CDR1 DFQATT and CDR2 SNEGSKA (reference sequence). V was clipped by 5 bases and J by 5 bases, with 14 bases between them. The CDR3 sequence is 13 residues long. The CDR3 DNA is TGCAGTGCTTTGGGACGGACGCAAGATACGCAGTATTTT. This gives the protein CSALGRTQDTQYF.

This clonotype was seen only a few times. CDR3 sequence: CSAFRLAGGSDTQYF. The CDR3 DNA reads TGCAGTGCTTTTCGACTAGCGGGGGGGTCAGATACGCAGTATTTT. The chain combines TRBV20-1 with TRBJ2-3; 14 bases are a match to TRBD2. This CDR3 is 15 amino acids long. V shed 5 bases, J shed 4 bases, and the junction held 5 bases outside the gene matches. The germline gives CDR1 DFQATT, CDR2 SNEGSKA (reference sequence).

This clonotype was detected only once. V and J are TRBV28 and TRBJ1-6, with a possible D match to TRBD1 (5 bases). The germline V and J ends were trimmed by 7 bases and 7 bases, with 20 bases remaining between them. Per germline, CDR1 MDHEN and CDR2 SYDVKM. The CDR3 runs 16 residues. The CDR3, as DNA: TGTGCCAGCACCTCTAAGGGGTTAGGTTGGAATTCACCCCTCCACTTT. It specifies CASTSKGLGWNSPLHF.

A note on this clonotype: One base away lies a much larger clone, so this may be a sequencing read error. The chain has TRBV12-3 or TRBV12-4 and TRBJ2-1, with D unclear. The J call may be wrong; the DNA end is better matched by TRBJ2-7. This CDR3 has 12 residues. The CDR3 spells CASSINYNEQYF. In DNA, the CDR3 is TGTGCCAGCAGTATCAACTACAATGAGCAGTACTTC.

The chain uses TRBV7-9 and TRBJ1-1; D gene unclear. The length of the CDR3 is 15 residues. The germline V gene encodes CDR1 SEHNR and CDR2 FQNEAQ (reference sequence). V lost 3 bases and J 1 base, leaving 12 bases between the germline ends. The CDR3 is CASSFPFEGNTEAFF. In DNA, the CDR3 is TGTGCCAGCAGCTTCCCCTTCGAAGGGAACACTGAAGCTTTCTTT. The complete variable domain, with remaining parts taken from reference TRBV7-9 and TRBJ1-1, reads DTGVSQNPRHKITKRGQNVTFRCDPISEHNRLYWYRQTLGQGPEFLTYFQNEAQLEKSRLLSDRFSAERPKGSFSTLEIQRTEQGDSAMYLCASSFPFEGNTEAFFGQGTRLTVV.

This chain links TRBV20-1 with TRBJ1-1, with unresolved D. Germline V gene data show CDR1 as DFQATT and CDR2 as SNEGSKA (reference sequence). This CDR3 comprises 15 residues. V lost 1 base and J 0 bases, leaving 12 bases between the germline ends. The CDR3 loop is CSARAERLLNTEAFF. The CDR3 DNA reads as TGCAGTGCTAGAGCGGAGCGACTACTGAACACTGAAGCTTTCTTT.

A single count supports this clonotype. A junction end diverges from the germline sequence, so it may reflect a read error. The V call is TRBV7-9, the J call TRBJ1-6; D is perhaps TRBD1 (5 bases). Per germline, CDR1 SEHNR and CDR2 FQNEAQ (reference sequence). This CDR3 region has 12 residues. CDR3 nucleotides: TGTGCCAGCAGCTTCCCCTTGGGACCCCCCCACTTT. This translates into CASSFPLGPPHF.

The table lists this clonotype with a count of one. The CDR3 bases are TGTGCCAGCAGCACCATGGACGGGAACATTCAGTACTTC. Translation gives CASSTMDGNIQYF. The chain carries TRBV9 and TRBJ2-4, with D unresolved. Between the trimmed V and J ends, which lost 4 bases and 7 bases, there was a span of 12 bases. The CDR3 is 13 residues long. Germline CDR1 is SGDLS and CDR2 is YYNGEE.

V usage is TRBV11-2 and J usage is TRBJ2-1; 12 bases line up with TRBD2. The CDR3 length is 18 residues. The J segment lost 8 bases and the V segment lost 5 bases, leaving 16 bases of the junction unmatched. Germline-derived CDR1 and CDR2 are SGHAT and FQNNGV. The CDR3 sequence: CASSPRLAGAGQSDEQFF. DNA of the CDR3: TGTGCCAGCAGCCCACGACTAGCGGGGGCCGGACAAAGTGATGAGCAGTTCTTC.

Concerning this clonotype: Since a much larger clone is just one base distant, this may be a read error. The V call is TRBV5-1, the J call TRBJ2-4, with a possible D match to TRBD2 (5 bases). Germline V gene data show CDR1 as SGHRS and CDR2 as YFSETQ. The CDR3 loop spans 16 amino acids. The V end was cut by 0 bases, the J end by 3 bases, with 13 bases between. CDR3 in DNA: TGCGCCAGCAGCTTGGGTCCGGGAAATGACAAAAACATTCAGTACTTC. Its protein is CASSLGPGNDKNIQYF.

V gene TRBV18 combines with J gene TRBJ2-7, with D hard to call. Gene TRBJ2-4 matches the end of the DNA better, so the J call may be wrong. The CDR3 runs 14 residues. The germline V gene encodes CDR1 KGHSH and CDR2 LQKENI. The CDR3 is CASSPPTPSPIQYF. The CDR3, as DNA: TGTGCCAGCTCACCACCGACCCCGTCGCCCATTCAGTACTTC.

The rearrangement joins TRBV24-1 to TRBJ2-7, with 10 bases identical to TRBD2. This CDR3 is 17 amino acids long. J was trimmed by 7 bases and V by 3 bases; bases with no gene match: 14. Germline V lookup: CDR1 KGHDR, CDR2 SFDVKD. The DNA for the CDR3 is TGTGCCACCAGTGATCTTTGGGCTAGCGGGGGCCACAATGAGCAGTACTTC. It specifies CATSDLWASGGHNEQYF.

This chain connects TRBV12-3 or TRBV12-4 to TRBJ2-7; D remains unclear. CDR3 length: 11 amino acids. Between the trimmed V and J ends, which lost 4 bases and 6 bases, there was a span of 7 bases. In DNA form, the CDR3 reads TGTGCCAGCAGTTGGAACAGCGAGCAGTACTTC. It codes for CASSWNSEQYF.

The chain is built from TRBV7-2 and TRBJ1-1, with D possibly TRBD1 on 6 matching bases. Trimming stripped 5 bases from V and 4 bases from J, with 20 bases between. This CDR3 is 16 amino acids long. CDR1 is SGHTA, CDR2 FQGNSA, per germline. In nucleotides, the CDR3 is TGTGCCAGCAGCCCTACTCGAAGGGGGTCCGTCACTGAAGCTTTCTTT. As protein: CASSPTRRGSVTEAFF.

V and J are TRBV20-1 and TRBJ2-7; D gene uncertain. The germline V gene has CDR1 DFQATT and CDR2 SNEGSKA (reference sequence). The length of the CDR3 is 8 residues. V lost 4 bases and J 7 bases, leaving 2 bases between the germline ends. This CDR3 reads CSAKEQYF. CDR3 nucleotides: TGCAGTGCTAAGGAGCAGTACTTC.

This clonotype has just a few counts. The chain joins TRBV7-9 to TRBJ2-5; D is possibly TRBD1 or TRBD2 (5 bases each). V gave up 7 bases and J gave up 2 bases, with 14 bases separating them. The CDR3 loop spans 14 amino acids. Germline CDR1 reads SEHNR; CDR2 reads FQNEAQ (reference sequence). CDR3 amino acids: CASTTGTLQETQYF. Written as DNA, the CDR3 is TGTGCCAGCACCACCGGGACCCTTCAAGAGACCCAGTACTTC.

This clonotype was detected only once. The V call is TRBV20-1, the J call TRBJ1-1, with D unresolved. V shed 3 bases and J shed 4 bases, with 12 bases lying between them. The CDR3 runs 13 residues. Germline CDR1 and CDR2: DFQATT and SNEGSKA (reference sequence). CDR3 in amino acids: CSASLMPGTEAFF. The DNA for the CDR3 is TGCAGTGCTAGCCTAATGCCGGGCACTGAAGCTTTCTTT.

This clonotype was counted at least ten times. V gene TRBV6-6 combines with J gene TRBJ2-1; 7 bases match TRBD1. CDR1 and CDR2 (germline): MNHNY, SVGAGI (reference sequence). The CDR3 extends over 17 amino acids. V lost 7 bases to trimming and J lost 0 bases; unmatched junction nucleotides: 12. For the CDR3, the DNA is TGTGCCAGCACCGGACTGGGACAGCAGAGCTCCTACAATGAGCAGTTCTTC. Its protein product is CASTGLGQQSSYNEQFF.

The chain employs TRBV20-1 and TRBJ2-7; TRBD2 might be the D (5 bases). The tail of the sequence fits TRBJ2-5 better, so the J call may be wrong. Germline CDR1 reads DFQATT; CDR2 reads SNEGSKA (reference sequence). This CDR3 is 12 amino acids long. CDR3 amino acids: CSAPDLKETQYF. The CDR3, as DNA: TGCAGTGCTCCGGACTTAAAAGAGACCCAGTACTTC.

V is TRBV3-1 and J is TRBJ2-3, with TRBD2 matching 10 bases. The CDR3 runs 14 residues. CDR1 and CDR2 from the germline V gene are LGHDT and YNNKEL (reference sequence). V shed 4 bases, J shed 5 bases, and the junction held 3 bases outside the gene matches. The CDR3 DNA sequence: TGTGCCAGCAGCCGTCTAGCGGGGGAAGATACGCAGTATTTT. This gives the protein CASSRLAGEDTQYF.

This clonotype was seen repeatedly, ten times or more. This rearrangement joins TRBV4-1 to TRBJ1-1, with D possibly TRBD1 on 5 matching bases. CDR3 length: 15 amino acids. V was cut by 2 bases and J by 1 base, with 11 bases left in between. Germline V gives CDR1 MGHRA, CDR2 YSYEKL. The CDR3 here is CASSQTGLGNTEAFF. CDR3 DNA sequence: TGCGCCAGCAGCCAAACAGGTCTGGGGAACACTGAAGCTTTCTTT.

This clonotype was counted many times. The V and J genes are TRBV30 and TRBJ2-1, with 11 positions matching TRBD2. The CDR3 is 17 residues long. The ends lost 5 bases at V and 2 bases at J; junction bases unmatched: 11. CDR1 is GTSNPN and CDR2 is SVGIG in the germline V gene (reference sequence). The CDR3, as DNA: TGTGCCTGGCTAAGCAATAGCGGGGGGGGAACCTACAATGAGCAGTTCTTC. It encodes CAWLSNSGGGTYNEQFF.

This clonotype was seen ten or more times. V is TRBV12-3 or TRBV12-4 and J is TRBJ2-3; tentatively, D is TRBD1 (6 bases). Trimming took 6 bases from V and 3 from J, leaving 10 bases between them. The CDR3 extends over 13 amino acids. The CDR3 reads CASRDGQTDTQYF. The CDR3 DNA reads TGTGCCAGCAGAGACGGACAGACAGATACGCAGTATTTT.

The genes are TRBV20-1 and TRBJ2-7, with D hard to call. The V gene's germline CDR1 is DFQATT and CDR2 SNEGSKA (reference sequence). Trimming cost V 3 bases and J 0 bases, with 6 bases left between them. This CDR3 is 12 amino acids long. This CDR3 is CSARRFSYEQYF. The CDR3 nucleotides read TGCAGTGCTAGGCGCTTCTCCTACGAGCAGTACTTC.

This clonotype was observed at least ten times. The chain couples TRBV4-2 to TRBJ2-5; D is unresolved. Germline V gene data show CDR1 as LGHNA and CDR2 as YNFKEQ. V lost 4 bases to trimming and J lost 0 bases, with 15 bases between them. CDR3 length: 16 amino acids. The DNA for the CDR3 is TGTGCCAGCAGCCTTGGGCCACAGAGAAACCAAGAGACCCAGTACTTC. This encodes CASSLGPQRNQETQYF.

V usage is TRBV20-1 and J usage is TRBJ2-5; D not certain. Trimming cost V 3 bases and J 4 bases, with 12 bases left between them. The CDR3 totals 13 residues. Germline CDR1 DFQATT, CDR2 SNEGSKA (reference sequence). CDR3 DNA: TGCAGTGCTAGTTTGACAACGGGAGAGACCCAGTACTTC. Its translation is CSASLTTGETQYF.